Listed here is a single TCR beta chain. This clone has just a few counts. Its antigen is unknown. The record has no base qualities; no much larger clone is one base away. Collaborating institutions collected whole blood in K2EDTA tubes following their own protocols. Collaborator samples were shipped for TCRbeta analysis as frozen whole blood, isolated PBMCs, or DNA extracted from either sample type. TCRbeta CDR3 regions were amplified from genomic DNA by means of the immunoSEQ Assay, a bias-controlled multiplex PCR. The study's processing was this. The number of nucleated cells in each sample was estimated from the amplification of reference gene primers within the assay. To quantify the absolute abundance of each unique TCRbeta CDR3 rearrangement, sequence reads were collapsed and filtered. For each sample, productive Simpson clonality was calculated as the square root of Simpson's diversity index across productive rearrangements. In its TCRdb copy, this immuneACCESS table keeps in-frame sequences only and misses some clones. Where compared with another copy, unresolved V genes explain less than half of these, and the others have no known cause. The DNA gave D and trimming, while V, J and clone size come from that table. The sample contains a few hundred thousand clones, 82% of them found a single time. The ten largest clonotypes hold less than 4% of the sample.

The data were obtained in a study of blood T cell repertoires in COVID-19 (dated by TCRdb to 2020 to 2021). Notes on the research overall: Samples covering the acute and convalescent phases of COVID-19 were provided by collaborators in the United States, Italy and Spain. Samples came from the ongoing ImmuneRACE study (first 160 participants) plus 1,254 subjects from 6 global collaborators. Subjects who had been exposed to COVID-19, were actively infected with it, or had recovered from it provided the deeply sampled blood TCRbeta repertoires that made up the dataset. The prospective study material was composed of cDNA or gDNA derived from T cells, B-cell-depleted T cells, or PBMCs. Nearly every sample came with metadata listing a de-identified subject ID, COVID-19 status, age in years and sex. The repertoires were released in a freely available public database intended as a resource for research on the immune response to SARS-CoV-2. HLA class I and class II types, where available, came from metadata supplied by the sample provider rather than from assay-based typing.

The paper's findings and limits, for the study overall: The quantity of clinical and demographic metadata differed by source and by participant and was supplied without curation.

Including the terminal cysteine and phenylalanine, the CDR3 comprises 16 residues. CDR3 DNA is the only sequence kept; it has 48 bases, read in frame from the first base. CDR1 SGHTA and CDR2 FQGNSA were looked up in the germline V gene. Trimming accounts for 6 bases at V and 1 base at J, while the number of junction bases matched to no gene is 3. This clonotype was sampled from a woman in her late teens or twenties with acute or convalescent COVID-19. The chain is encoded by TRBV7-2 joined to TRBJ2-2; 12 nucleotides in the junction match TRBD2. The sample consisted of peripheral blood. The CDR3 loop reads CASSRTSGVNTGELFF. Read as DNA, the sequence is TGTGCCAGCAGTCGGACTAGCGGGGTGAACACCGGGGAGCTGTTTTTT.